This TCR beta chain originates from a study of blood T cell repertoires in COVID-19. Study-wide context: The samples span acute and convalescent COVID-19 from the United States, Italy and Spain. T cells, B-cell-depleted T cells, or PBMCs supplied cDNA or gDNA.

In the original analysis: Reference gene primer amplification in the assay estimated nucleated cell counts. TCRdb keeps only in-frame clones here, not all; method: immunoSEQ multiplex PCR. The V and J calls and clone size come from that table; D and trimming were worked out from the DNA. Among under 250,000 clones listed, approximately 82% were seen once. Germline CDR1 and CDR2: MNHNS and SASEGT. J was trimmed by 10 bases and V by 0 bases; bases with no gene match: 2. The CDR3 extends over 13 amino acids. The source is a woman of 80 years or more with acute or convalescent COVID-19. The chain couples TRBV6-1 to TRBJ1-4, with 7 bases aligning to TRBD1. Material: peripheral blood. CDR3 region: CASSEAGDRKLFF. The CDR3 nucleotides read TGTGCCAGCAGTGAAGCCGGGGACAGAAAACTGTTTTTT.